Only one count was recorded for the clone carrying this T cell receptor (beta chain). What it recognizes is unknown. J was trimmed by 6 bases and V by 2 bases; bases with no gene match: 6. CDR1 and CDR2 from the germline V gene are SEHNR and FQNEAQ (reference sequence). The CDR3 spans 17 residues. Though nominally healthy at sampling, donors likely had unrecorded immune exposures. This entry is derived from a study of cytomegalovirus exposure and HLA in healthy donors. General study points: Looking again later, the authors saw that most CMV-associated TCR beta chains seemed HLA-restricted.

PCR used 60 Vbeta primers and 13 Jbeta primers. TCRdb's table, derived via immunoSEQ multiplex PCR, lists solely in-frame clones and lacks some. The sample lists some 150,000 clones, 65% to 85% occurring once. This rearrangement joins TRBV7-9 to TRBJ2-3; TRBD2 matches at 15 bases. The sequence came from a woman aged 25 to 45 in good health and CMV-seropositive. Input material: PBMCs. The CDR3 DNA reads TGTGCCAGCAGCTTACGGACTAGCGGGGGGGCAGGGGATACGCAGTATTTT. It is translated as CASSLRTSGGAGDTQYF.